This TCR beta chain was retrieved from a study of CD8 T cells in Susac syndrome. RNA was extracted with the RNeasy kit, and a quantity of about 0.45 to 1 ug was reverse transcribed using random hexamers. TCRdb passed the immunoSEQ multiplex PCR reads through MiXCR, listing each CDR3 protein once. The table has approximately 180,000 distinct CDR3 sequences, around 95% seen once. The junction had 11 bases not matched to a gene; V was cut back by 2 bases and J by 8 bases. Germline CDR1 is MNHEY and CDR2 is SMNVEV (reference sequence). The CDR3 consists of 16 residues. V and J are TRBV27 and TRBJ2-1; 8 bases map to TRBD2. Material: CD4+ T cells from PBMCs. This sequence was found in a human donor with multiple sclerosis. The CDR3 loop reads CASSLLAGGINDEQFF. CDR3 in DNA: TGTGCCAGCAGTTTACTGGCGGGGGGAATCAATGATGAGCAGTTCTTC.